What follows describes a single T cell receptor beta chain. The record originates from a study of blood T cell repertoires in COVID-19. The data were produced by immunoSEQ multiplex PCR, yet TCRdb's version contains in-frame clones alone and is incomplete. Of around 140,000 clones listed, about 85% are singletons. Germline CDR1 and CDR2: MNHEY and SVGAGI. CDR3 size: 13 residues. V lost 6 bases, J lost 4 bases, and 12 bases lay in between. Sequenced material: peripheral blood. This chain uses TRBV6-5 with TRBJ1-2; perhaps TRBD1 as D (5 bases). The sequence was collected from a human donor with COVID-19, enrolled during active disease. The donor label of this sample is uncertain. In DNA, the CDR3 is TGTGCCAGCAGCTCCGGACATCTCTATGGCTACACCTTC. As protein: CASSSGHLYGYTF.